One and the same sample provided the 12 T cell receptor beta chains below, sequenced in a study of blood T cell repertoires in COVID-19. TCRdb's copy holds only in-frame clones and misses some; the assay was immunoSEQ multiplex PCR. Of 100,000 to 120,000 clones in the sample, roughly 80% were seen once. What was sequenced was peripheral blood. The receptors were sampled from a woman of 80 years or more with acute or convalescent COVID-19.

Notes on this clone: Other DNA sequences of this sample code for an identical CDR3. The gene calls are TRBV11-3 and TRBJ2-1; 7 positions match TRBD2. The germline gives CDR1 SGHNT, CDR2 YENEEA. With 4 bases clipped from V and 0 bases from J, the junction kept 0 bases outside the gene matches. This CDR3 region has 14 residues. This chain's CDR3 is CASSSGGSYNEQFF. CDR3 sequence (DNA): TGTGCCAGCAGCTCGGGGGGCTCCTACAATGAGCAGTTCTTC. Looking up the rest from reference TRBV11-3 and TRBJ2-1 gives the full variable domain: EAGVVQSPRYKIIEKKQPVAFWCNPISGHNTLYWYLQNLGQGPELLIRYENEEAVDDSQLPKDRFSAERLKGVDSTLKIQPAELGDSAVYLCASSSGGSYNEQFFGPGTRLTVL.

The rearrangement uses TRBV2 and TRBJ1-1, with a weak D call TRBD1 (5 bases). Germline lookup yields CDR1 SNHLY and CDR2 FYNNEI. The CDR3 extends over 14 amino acids. V was cut by 4 bases and J by 3 bases, with 12 bases left in between. The CDR3 loop reads CASSGQGTYTEAFF. The DNA of the CDR3 is TGTGCCAGCAGTGGTCAGGGAACGTACACTGAAGCTTTCTTT. The variable domain in full, completed from reference TRBV2 and TRBJ1-1, reads EPEVTQTPSHQVTQMGQEVILRCVPISNHLYFYWYRQILGQKVEFLVSFYNNEISEKSEIFDDQFSVERPDGSNFTLKIRSTKLEDSAMYFCASSGQGTYTEAFFGQGTRLTVV.

V gene TRBV5-4 combines with J gene TRBJ2-7; D unclear. CDR1 is SGHNT, CDR2 YYREEE, per germline (reference sequence). CDR3 length: 14 amino acids. Trimming stripped 1 base from V and 2 bases from J, with 10 bases between. The CDR3 reads CASSLHNLPYEQYF. The CDR3 coding sequence is TGTGCCAGCAGCTTGCACAACCTCCCCTACGAGCAGTACTTC.

The gene calls are TRBV29-1 and TRBJ2-2, with D perhaps matching TRBD2 (7 bases). V was clipped by 6 bases and J by 4 bases, with 18 bases between them. Germline V lookup: CDR1 SQVTM, CDR2 ANQGSEA. The CDR3 is 15 residues long. CDR3 residues: CSVELGGLVTGELFF. The DNA for the CDR3 is TGCAGCGTCGAACTCGGGGGGCTAGTCACCGGGGAGCTGTTTTTT.

The chain carries TRBV29-1 and TRBJ1-1, with unresolved D. CDR1 and CDR2 (germline): SQVTM, ANQGSEA. This CDR3 region has 14 residues. The V and J ends lost 4 bases and 0 bases respectively, with 12 bases between them. The CDR3 spells CSVATAGLNTEAFF. Written as DNA, the CDR3 is TGCAGCGTTGCGACGGCAGGCTTGAACACTGAAGCTTTCTTT. The full variable domain, in which reference TRBV29-1 and TRBJ1-1 provide the parts outside the CDR3, is SAVISQKPSRDICQRGTSLTIQCQVDSQVTMMFWYRQQPGQSLTLIATANQGSEATYESGFVIDKFPISRPNLTFSTLTVSNMSPEDSSIYLCSVATAGLNTEAFFGQGTRLTVV.

As for this clone: Distinct nucleotide sequences in the sample also encode this CDR3. The gene calls are TRBV28 and TRBJ2-5; 10 nucleotides align to TRBD1. Germline CDR1 reads MDHEN; CDR2 reads SYDVKM. The CDR3 spans 15 residues. V shed 5 bases and J 1 base; nucleotides not matched to a gene: 4. The CDR3 sequence is CASSTRTGGQETQYF. In DNA form, the CDR3 reads TGTGCCAGCAGTACCCGGACAGGGGGCCAAGAGACCCAGTACTTC.

V gene TRBV24-1 combines with J gene TRBJ1-1; TRBD1 matches at 11 bases. The ends lost 4 bases at V and 5 bases at J; junction bases unmatched: 2. The V gene's germline CDR1 is KGHDR and CDR2 SFDVKD. This CDR3 contains 14 residues. The CDR3 sequence: CATSDGQGATEAFF. The DNA for the CDR3 is TGTGCCACCAGTGACGGACAGGGGGCGACTGAAGCTTTCTTT.

The J gene is TRBJ2-7, the V gene TRBV5-4, with TRBD1 as a possible D gene (6 bases). V was trimmed by 0 bases and J by 5 bases, leaving 15 bases between them. The CDR3 contains 15 residues. Germline CDR1 and CDR2: SGHNT and YYREEE (reference sequence). The CDR3 spells CASSLARGGVDEQYF. The DNA of the CDR3 is TGTGCCAGCAGCTTGGCCCGAGGGGGAGTAGACGAGCAGTACTTC.

The chain is built from TRBV4-3 and TRBJ2-1, with TRBD2 matching 8 bases. This CDR3 has 14 residues. Germline loops: CDR1 LGHNA, CDR2 YSLEER. V lost 3 bases to trimming and J lost 7 bases; unmatched junction nucleotides: 5. For the CDR3, the DNA is TGCGCCAGCAGCCACGGACTAGCTTGGAATGAGCAGTTCTTC. Protein product: CASSHGLAWNEQFF.

V and J are TRBV5-1 and TRBJ2-2; 11 nucleotides align to TRBD1. CDR3 length: 17 residues. J was trimmed by 4 bases and V by 4 bases; bases with no gene match: 9. Germline assignment: CDR1 SGHRS and CDR2 YFSETQ. The CDR3 DNA follows: TGCGCCAGCAGCCGGACCGGGACAGGGGGGAGCACCGGGGAGCTGTTTTTT. Translated: CASSRTGTGGSTGELFF.

The chain carries TRBV29-1 and TRBJ2-3, with 7 bases aligning to TRBD1. V gave up 3 bases and J gave up 6 bases; unmatched junction bases: 3. Germline CDR1 and CDR2: SQVTM and ANQGSEA. The CDR3 length is 12 residues. CDR3 coding DNA: TGCAGCGTTGAGACAGGGTCCGATACGCAGTATTTT. Protein sequence: CSVETGSDTQYF.

The chain links TRBV24-1 to TRBJ2-5; TRBD1 is a possible D gene (5 bases). The CDR3 contains 17 residues. V was pared by 3 bases and J by 1 base, with 17 bases between. Per the germline V gene, CDR1 is KGHDR and CDR2 is SFDVKD. This chain's CDR3 is CATSDKGVSLSQETQYF. The CDR3 bases are TGTGCCACCAGTGATAAAGGGGTTTCCCTCAGCCAAGAGACCCAGTACTTC.